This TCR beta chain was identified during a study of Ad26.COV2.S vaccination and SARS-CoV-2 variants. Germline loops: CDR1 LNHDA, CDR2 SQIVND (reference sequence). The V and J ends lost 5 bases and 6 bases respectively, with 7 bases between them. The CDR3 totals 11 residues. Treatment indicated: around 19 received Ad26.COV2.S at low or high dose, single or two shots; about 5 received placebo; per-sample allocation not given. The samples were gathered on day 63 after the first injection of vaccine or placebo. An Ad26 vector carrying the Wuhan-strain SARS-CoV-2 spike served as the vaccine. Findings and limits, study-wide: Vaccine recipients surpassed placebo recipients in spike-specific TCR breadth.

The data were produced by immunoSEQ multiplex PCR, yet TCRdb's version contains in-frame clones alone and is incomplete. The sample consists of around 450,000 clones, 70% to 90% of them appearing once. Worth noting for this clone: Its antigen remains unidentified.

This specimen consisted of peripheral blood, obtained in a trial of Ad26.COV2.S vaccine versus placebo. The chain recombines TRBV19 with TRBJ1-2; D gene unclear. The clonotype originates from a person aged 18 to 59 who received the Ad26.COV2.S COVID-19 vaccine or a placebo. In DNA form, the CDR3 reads TGTGCCAGTAGTGCTCAGAATGGCTACACCTTC. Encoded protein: CASSAQNGYTF. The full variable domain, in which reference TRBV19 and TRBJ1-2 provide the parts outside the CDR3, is DGGITQSPKYLFRKEGQNVTLSCEQNLNHDAMYWYRQDPGQGLRLIYYSQIVNDFQKGDIAEGYSVSREKKESFPLTVTSAQKNPTAFYLCASSAQNGYTFGSGTRLTVV.